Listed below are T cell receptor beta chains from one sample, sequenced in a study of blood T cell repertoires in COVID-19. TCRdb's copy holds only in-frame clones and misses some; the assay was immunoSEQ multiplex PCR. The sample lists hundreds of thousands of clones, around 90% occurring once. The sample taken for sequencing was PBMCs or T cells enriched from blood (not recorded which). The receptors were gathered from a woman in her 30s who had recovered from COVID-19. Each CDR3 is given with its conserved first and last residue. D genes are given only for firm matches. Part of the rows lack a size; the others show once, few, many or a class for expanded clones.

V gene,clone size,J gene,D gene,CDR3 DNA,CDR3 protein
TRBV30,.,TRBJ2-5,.,TGTGCCTGGAGTGTTCCCCTACTAGTAGAAGAGACCCAGTACTTC,CAWSVPLLVEETQYF
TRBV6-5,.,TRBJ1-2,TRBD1,TGTGCCAGCAACGACAGGGGTGGGGGCTACACCTTC,CASNDRGGGYTF
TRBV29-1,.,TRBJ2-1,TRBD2,TGCAGCGTTGGTCTAGCGGGAGGTGTAGGTGAGCAGTTCTTC,CSVGLAGGVGEQFF
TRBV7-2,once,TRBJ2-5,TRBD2,TGTGCCAGCAGCCGCGTAAGCGGGAGGGCCTTAGGAGAGACCCAGTACTTC,CASSRVSGRALGETQYF
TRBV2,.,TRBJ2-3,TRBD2,TGTGCCAGCAGCAGCGGGAGGGCCATAGATACGCAGTATTTT,CASSSGRAIDTQYF
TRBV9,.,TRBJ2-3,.,TGTGCCAGCACCCTGGAGGGAAGTAGCACAGATACGCAGTATTTT,CASTLEGSSTDTQYF
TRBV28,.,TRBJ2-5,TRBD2,TGTGCCAGCAGTTTCGGCAAGCGGGAGGAAGAGACCCAGTACTTC,CASSFGKREEETQYF
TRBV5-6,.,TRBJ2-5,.,TGTGCCAGCAGCGGGCCACGGGGGAGCCTAGAGACCCAGTACTTC,CASSGPRGSLETQYF
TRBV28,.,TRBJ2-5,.,TGTGCCAGCAGCCTAGATTTACGGGGGACCCAGTACTTC,CASSLDLRGTQYF
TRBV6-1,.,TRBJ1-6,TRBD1,TGTGCCAGCAGTGAAGTCGGGACAGATTCACCCCTCCACTTT,CASSEVGTDSPLHF
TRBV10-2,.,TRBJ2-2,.,TGCGCCACCTCAGGGCTGGGTGGCGGGGAGCTGTTTTTT,CATSGLGGGELFF
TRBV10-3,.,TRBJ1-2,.,TGTGCCATCAGTGTAGGAGTTGACTATGGCTACACCTTC,CAISVGVDYGYTF
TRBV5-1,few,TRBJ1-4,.,TGCGCCAGCAGCTTGGACAGGGTCGAAAAACTGTTTTTT,CASSLDRVEKLFF
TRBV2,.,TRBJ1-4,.,TGTGCCAGCAGTGACCCCGGAGGGGCCAATGAAAAACTGTTTTTT,CASSDPGGANEKLFF